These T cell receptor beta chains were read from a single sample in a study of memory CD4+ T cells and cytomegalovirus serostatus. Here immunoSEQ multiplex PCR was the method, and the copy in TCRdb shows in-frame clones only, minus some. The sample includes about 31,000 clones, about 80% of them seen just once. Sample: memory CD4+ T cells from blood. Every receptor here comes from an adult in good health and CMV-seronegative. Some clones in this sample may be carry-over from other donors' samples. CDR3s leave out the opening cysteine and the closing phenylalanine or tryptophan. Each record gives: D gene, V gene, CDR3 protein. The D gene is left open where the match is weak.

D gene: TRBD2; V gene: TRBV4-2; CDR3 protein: ASSQSAGAQETQY
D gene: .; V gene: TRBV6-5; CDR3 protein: ASSKGLGDTQY
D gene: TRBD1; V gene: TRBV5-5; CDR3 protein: ASRSGQGNYGYT
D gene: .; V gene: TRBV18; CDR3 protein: ASSPSSDSEQF
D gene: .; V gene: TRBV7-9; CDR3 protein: ASSLGMGQGKGNTEAF
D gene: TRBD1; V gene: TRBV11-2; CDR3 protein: ASSLYAGGLTEAF
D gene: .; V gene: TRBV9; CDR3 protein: ASSAPEGYEQY
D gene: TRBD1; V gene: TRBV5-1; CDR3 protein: ASSLGTAGANVLT
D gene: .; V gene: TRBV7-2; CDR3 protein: ASSLDGGENQPQH
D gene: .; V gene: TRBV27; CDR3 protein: ASSGAGGQPQH
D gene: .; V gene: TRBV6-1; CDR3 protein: ASRERPGVTEAF
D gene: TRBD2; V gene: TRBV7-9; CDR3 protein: ASSRGTSVGSGELF
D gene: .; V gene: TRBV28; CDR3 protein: ATRRGLINSPLH
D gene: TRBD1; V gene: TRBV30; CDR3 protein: AWNLQGEAF
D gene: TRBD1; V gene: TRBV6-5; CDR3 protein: ASSQGQGAEAF
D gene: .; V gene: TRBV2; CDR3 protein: ASRPRTDGNTIY
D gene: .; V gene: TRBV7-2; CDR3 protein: ASSFGLSDETQY
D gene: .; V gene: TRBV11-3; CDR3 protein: ASSLNGLNEQF
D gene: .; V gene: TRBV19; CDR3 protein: ASSTHSQYQETQY
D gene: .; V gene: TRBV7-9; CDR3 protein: ASSLGMSYGYT
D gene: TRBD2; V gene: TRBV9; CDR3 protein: ASSRGGDYEQY
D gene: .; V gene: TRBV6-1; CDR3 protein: ASTQSSGNTIY
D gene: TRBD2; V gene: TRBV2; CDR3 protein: ASSRRLAETGDTQY
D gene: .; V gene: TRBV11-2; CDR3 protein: ASSRRDGHRVYSGNTIY